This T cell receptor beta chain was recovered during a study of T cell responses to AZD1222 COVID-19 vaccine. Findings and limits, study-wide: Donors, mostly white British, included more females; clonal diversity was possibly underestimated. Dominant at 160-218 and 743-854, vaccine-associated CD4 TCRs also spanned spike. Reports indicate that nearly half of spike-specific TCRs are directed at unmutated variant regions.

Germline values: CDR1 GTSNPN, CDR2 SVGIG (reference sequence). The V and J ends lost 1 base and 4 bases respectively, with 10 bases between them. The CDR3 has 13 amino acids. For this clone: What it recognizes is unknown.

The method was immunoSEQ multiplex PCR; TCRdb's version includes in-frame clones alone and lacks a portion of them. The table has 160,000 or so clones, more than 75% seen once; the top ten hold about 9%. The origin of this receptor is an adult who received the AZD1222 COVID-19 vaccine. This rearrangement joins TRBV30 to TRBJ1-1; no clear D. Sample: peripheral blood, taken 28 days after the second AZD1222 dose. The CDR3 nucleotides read TGTGCCTGGAGTGACGGATCGGTCACTGAAGCTTTCTTT. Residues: CAWSDGSVTEAFF.